These T cell receptor beta chains were read from a single sample in a study of blood T cell repertoires in COVID-19. Data came from immunoSEQ multiplex PCR; TCRdb stores just in-frame clones and leaves some out. This table has over 200,000 clones, 80% to 90% appearing once. Sequencing input: peripheral blood. The receptors originated from a woman in her thirties or forties with active or convalescent COVID-19. The CDR3 runs from the conserved cysteine through the conserved F or W.

J gene,V gene,CDR3 protein
TRBJ1-2,TRBV19,CASSISGREDYGYTF
TRBJ1-4,TRBV6-5,CASSYSPHVEKLFF
TRBJ1-6,TRBV12-3/TRBV12-4,CASRRWNSPLHF
TRBJ2-3,TRBV4-1,CASSPVKMGRDTQYF
TRBJ1-5,TRBV19,CASSIGGGQGSQPQHF
TRBJ1-1,TRBV21-1,CASSKLRGGSEAFF
TRBJ2-7,TRBV7-9,CASSPGTKNDEQYF
TRBJ1-2,TRBV7-8,CASSLVGALNGYTF
TRBJ1-1,TRBV30,CAWSVPGTGNTEAFF
TRBJ1-2,TRBV19,CASTRQGAGGYTF
TRBJ1-6,TRBV27,CASSLSLGWADISPLHF
TRBJ2-2,TRBV4-3,CASSLGGSDTGELFF
TRBJ2-7,TRBV23-1,CASSQSGGTPREQYF
TRBJ2-3,TRBV2,CDSTPLAGGTDTQYF
TRBJ2-2,TRBV28,CASFEGGRRGTGELFF
TRBJ2-3,TRBV10-2,CASSGTGGFTDTQYF
TRBJ1-6,TRBV4-1,CASSQATGENSPLHF
TRBJ1-1,TRBV4-1,CASSQEPQGAEAFF
TRBJ2-1,TRBV5-1,CASSLVLQLAGDNEQFF
TRBJ1-2,TRBV29-1,CSVDRVRGSDYGYTF
TRBJ1-5,TRBV28,CASSSGLYGNQPQHF
TRBJ1-1,TRBV18,CASSPIQGTNTEAFF
TRBJ2-2,TRBV19,CASSIVGGRATGELFF
TRBJ2-1,TRBV7-6,CASSLVLAVYNEQFF
TRBJ1-5,TRBV19,CASRPGEGQLSNQPQHF
TRBJ2-3,TRBV10-3,CAISGLDSTDTQYF
TRBJ1-6,TRBV7-6,CASSWRPRGMTYNSPLHF
TRBJ1-4,TRBV6-5,CASSQDLANEKLFF
TRBJ2-2,TRBV19,CASSLTRAGPGELFF
TRBJ2-6,TRBV19,CASSIDLFHGGTGANVLTF
TRBJ1-2,TRBV9,CASSLQGVANYGYTF
TRBJ2-5,TRBV25-1,CASSEYGTGETQYF
TRBJ2-7,TRBV9,CASSGNSYEQYF
TRBJ2-2,TRBV29-1,CSVHNRLNTGELFF
TRBJ2-1,TRBV29-1,CSVEGLAGVYNEQFF
TRBJ2-7,TRBV27,CASSTLQTGETYEQYF
TRBJ1-2,TRBV27,CASSLLGQGYYGYTF
TRBJ2-7,TRBV28,CASRPTGQGANEQYF
TRBJ2-7,TRBV7-9,CASSLVWGSYYEQYF
TRBJ1-2,TRBV10-3,CAISEFGEYGYTF
TRBJ2-2,TRBV27,CASSSSDRDDTGELFF
TRBJ2-2,TRBV9,CASSVLASGRASTGELFF
TRBJ2-2,TRBV2,CASSEFRGGTGELFF
TRBJ1-5,TRBV5-1,CASSFTGGSNQPQHF
TRBJ1-2,TRBV5-5,CASSWGGRNYGYTF
TRBJ1-6,TRBV11-2,CASSAYRGSNSPLHF
TRBJ2-2,TRBV29-1,CSVGSVGVAGGGELFF
TRBJ1-1,TRBV20-1,CSARAETEAFF
TRBJ1-5,TRBV9,CASSSRGSNQPQHF
TRBJ1-6,TRBV13,CASSRIQGSYNSPLHF
TRBJ2-1,TRBV24-1,CATSDLTSGGAGEQFF
TRBJ2-2,TRBV11-2,CASSLVISGQGFLFF
TRBJ1-1,TRBV11-2,CASSPPGATEAFF
TRBJ2-7,TRBV6-6,CASSFLYEQYF
TRBJ1-5,TRBV9,CASSVEGNSNQPQHF
TRBJ1-1,TRBV6-5,CASSLVRNTEAFF
TRBJ2-3,TRBV5-4,CASSSGTGGITDTQYF
TRBJ1-1,TRBV6-5,CASMNRDRVSTEAFF